The 20 T cell receptor beta chains listed next were all sequenced from one sample in a study of blood T cell repertoires in COVID-19. Assay used: immunoSEQ multiplex PCR; TCRdb lists only in-frame clones, some missing. The data show 200,000 or so clones, with roughly 80% seen just once and under 1.5% held by the top ten. The specimen was PBMCs or T cells enriched from blood (not recorded which). These receptors were obtained from a woman aged 40-49 years with acute COVID-19.

This clone appeared a few times. The V gene is TRBV7-2, the J gene TRBJ2-1, with D tentatively TRBD1 (7 bases). CDR1 and CDR2 from the germline V gene are SGHTA and FQGNSA. The CDR3 is 16 amino acids. The V and J ends lost 1 base and 9 bases respectively, with 19 bases between them. The CDR3 is CASSLGGGGRAVEQFF. Written as DNA, the CDR3 is TGTGCCAGCAGCTTAGGTGGAGGGGGCAGGGCGGTTGAGCAGTTCTTC. Looking up the rest from reference TRBV7-2 and TRBJ2-1 gives the full variable domain: GAGVSQSPSNKVTEKGKDVELRCDPISGHTALYWYRQSLGQGLEFLIYFQGNSAPDKSGLPSDRFSAERTGGSVSTLTIQRTQQEDSAVYLCASSLGGGGRAVEQFFGPGTRLTVL.

The J gene is TRBJ2-1, the V gene TRBV3-1 (or the pseudogene TRBV3-2); the D gene is possibly TRBD2 (6 bases). The CDR3 is 16 amino acids. Per germline, CDR1 LGHDT and CDR2 YNNKEL (reference sequence). V lost 4 bases and J lost 2, with 15 bases in between. The CDR3 sequence: CASSLRRGATYNEQFF. In nucleotides, the CDR3 is TGTGCCAGCAGCCTCCGGCGCGGGGCAACCTACAATGAGCAGTTCTTC.

The V gene is TRBV20-1, the J gene TRBJ1-5; 10 bases are a match to TRBD1. This CDR3 region has 15 residues. With V trimmed by 3 bases and J by 6 bases, 8 bases remained unmatched. The germline gives CDR1 DFQATT, CDR2 SNEGSKA (reference sequence). The CDR3 here is CSASPRQGAFQPQHF. In DNA form, the CDR3 reads TGCAGTGCTAGTCCCCGACAGGGGGCTTTTCAGCCCCAGCATTTT.

The chain couples TRBV5-1 to TRBJ2-7; possibly TRBD1 for D (5 bases). The germline V gene encodes CDR1 SGHRS and CDR2 YFSETQ. V was cut by 2 bases and J by 2 bases, with 14 bases left in between. This CDR3 has 15 amino acids. The CDR3 is CASSLRAGSTYEQYF. CDR3 sequence (DNA): TGCGCCAGCAGCTTAAGAGCAGGGTCGACCTACGAGCAGTACTTC. The full variable domain, completed using reference TRBV5-1 and TRBJ2-7, is KAGVTQTPRYLIKTRGQQVTLSCSPISGHRSVSWYQQTPGQGLQFLFEYFSETQRNKGNFPGRFSGRQFSNSRSEMNVSTLELGDSALYLCASSLRAGSTYEQYFGPGTRLTVT.

V and J are TRBV19 and TRBJ1-4, with D hard to call. Germline CDR1 LNHDA, CDR2 SQIVND (reference sequence). CDR3 size: 13 residues. V dropped 10 bases and J dropped 4 bases, with 13 bases sitting between them. The CDR3 DNA reads TGTGCCACTCAAAAGGAGATTAATGAAAAACTGTTTTTT. This translates into CATQKEINEKLFF.

The chain couples TRBV5-1 to TRBJ1-6; D remains ambiguous. The germline V gene encodes CDR1 SGHRS and CDR2 YFSETQ. The CDR3 is 13 residues long. With 4 bases removed from V and 7 bases from J, the gap between germline ends came to 9 bases. CDR3 nucleotides: TGCGCCAGCAGCGGAGGGCCGAATTCACCCCTCCACTTT. This encodes CASSGGPNSPLHF.

This chain uses TRBV11-2 with TRBJ2-2; D might be TRBD2 (5 bases). The CDR3 sequence is 15 residues long. Trimming stripped 3 bases from V and 1 base from J, with 9 bases between. Per the germline V gene, CDR1 is SGHAT and CDR2 is FQNNGV. The CDR3 sequence: CASSFERMNTGELFF. CDR3 nucleotides: TGTGCCAGCAGCTTCGAGCGGATGAACACCGGGGAGCTGTTTTTT.

The chain couples TRBV7-8 to TRBJ1-1; 7 nucleotides match TRBD1. Germline trimming cut 7 bases from V and 0 bases from J; bases unmatched to any gene: 11. There are 16 residues in the CDR3. Germline lookup yields CDR1 SGHVS and CDR2 FQNEAQ. The CDR3 DNA sequence: TGTGCCAGCACCAACCTGGACAGGATCATGAACACTGAAGCTTTCTTT. Amino acids: CASTNLDRIMNTEAFF.

The chain combines TRBV6-2 or TRBV6-3 with TRBJ1-5; no reliable D call. The ends were cut back, 0 bases at V and 2 bases at J, with 11 bases in the middle. CDR3 size: 16 residues. Germline values: CDR1 MNHEY, CDR2 SVGEGT. CDR3 DNA sequence: TGTGCCAGCAGTTACTCGCGGGGTCGGGGCAATCAGCCCCAGCATTTT. Protein sequence: CASSYSRGRGNQPQHF.

In this sample, this clone turned up once. Its ends do not fully match the called genes, so a read error is possible. The rearrangement joins TRBV4-1 to TRBJ1-6; D uncertain. The CDR3 is 16 residues long. CDR1 and CDR2 from the germline V gene are MGHRA and YSYEKL. The CDR3 region has the DNA TGCGCCAGCAGCCAACACGGAGGCCCATATACTTCACCCCTCCACTTT. Encoded protein: CASSQHGGPYTSPLHF.

J is TRBJ1-1 and V is TRBV6-5; TRBD1 aligns across 8 bases. Germline V gene sequence: CDR1 MNHEY, CDR2 SVGAGI. This CDR3 has 16 residues. Trimming at V came to 2 bases and at J to 0 bases, leaving 5 bases not matched to a gene. CDR3 residues: CASSYGTGLMNTEAFF. DNA of the CDR3: TGTGCCAGCAGTTACGGGACAGGTTTGATGAACACTGAAGCTTTCTTT.

V gene TRBV5-1 combines with J gene TRBJ2-7; the match to TRBD1 covers 10 bases. Per germline, CDR1 SGHRS and CDR2 YFSETQ. CDR3 length: 14 amino acids. With V trimmed by 0 bases and J by 4 bases, 1 base remained unmatched. The CDR3 nucleotides read TGCGCCAGCAGCTTGGGGACAGGGGGTTACGAGCAGTACTTC. Residues: CASSLGTGGYEQYF.

This clone was detected only a few times. Other DNA variants within this sample encode the same CDR3. V usage is TRBV7-9 and J usage is TRBJ1-4, with 8 bases identical to TRBD1. Germline CDR1 and CDR2: SEHNR and FQNEAQ (reference sequence). The CDR3 totals 14 residues. J lost 8 bases, V lost 4 bases, and 6 bases had no gene match. The CDR3 DNA is TGTGCCAGCAGCTCCGGACAGGGACGGGAAAAACTGTTTTTT. Translation: CASSSGQGREKLFF.

The chain couples TRBV29-1 to TRBJ2-7; a weak D match, TRBD1 (5 bases). This CDR3 is built from 14 residues. Germline V gene data show CDR1 as SQVTM and CDR2 as ANQGSEA. V lost 4 bases and J lost 1, with 14 bases in between. In DNA, the CDR3 is TGCAGCGTTGGGTCAGGGCTGCTATCCTACGAGCAGTACTTC. It is translated as CSVGSGLLSYEQYF.

The rearrangement links TRBV23-1 to TRBJ2-7, with 9 bases identical to TRBD2. TRBV23-1 is treated as an ORF (open reading frame) with a function not yet certain. This CDR3 is built from 16 residues. V shed 2 bases and J 2 bases; nucleotides not matched to a gene: 7. The CDR3 bases are TGCGCCAGCAGTCAAGGCGGGTCTAGCGGGGCCTACGAGCAGTACTTC. Encoded protein: CASSQGGSSGAYEQYF.

This chain uses TRBV19 with TRBJ1-1; 9 bases line up with TRBD1. With V trimmed by 7 bases and J by 2 bases, 11 bases remained unmatched. This CDR3 has 16 amino acids. Germline V gene lookup returns CDR1 LNHDA and CDR2 SQIVND (reference sequence). Here the CDR3 DNA reads TGTGCCAGTACCCCGGGGGGACAGGGAGGCAACACTGAAGCTTTCTTT. Protein product: CASTPGGQGGNTEAFF. The full variable domain, completed using reference TRBV19 and TRBJ1-1, is DGGITQSPKYLFRKEGQNVTLSCEQNLNHDAMYWYRQDPGQGLRLIYYSQIVNDFQKGDIAEGYSVSREKKESFPLTVTSAQKNPTAFYLCASTPGGQGGNTEAFFGQGTRLTVV.

This clone was counted between two and nine times. The chain employs TRBV7-2 and TRBJ1-5; TRBD1 agrees at 7 bases. Per germline, CDR1 SGHTA and CDR2 FQGNSA. Germline trimming cut 1 base from V and 5 bases from J; bases unmatched to any gene: 2. The CDR3 has 14 amino acids. DNA of the CDR3: TGTGCCAGCAGCTTAGGACAGGGCCATCAGCCCCAGCATTTT. It encodes CASSLGQGHQPQHF. Full variable domain (missing parts from reference TRBV7-2 and TRBJ1-5): GAGVSQSPSNKVTEKGKDVELRCDPISGHTALYWYRQSLGQGLEFLIYFQGNSAPDKSGLPSDRFSAERTGGSVSTLTIQRTQQEDSAVYLCASSLGQGHQPQHFGDGTRLSIL.

V is TRBV3-1 (or the pseudogene TRBV3-2) and J is TRBJ2-7, with TRBD2 as a possible D gene (6 bases). This CDR3 region has 14 residues. The ends were cut back, 4 bases at V and 2 bases at J, with 12 bases in the middle. CDR1 is LGHDT and CDR2 is YNNKEL in the germline V gene (reference sequence). Here the CDR3 reads CASSPGPGAYEQYF. Written as DNA, the CDR3 is TGTGCCAGCAGCCCGGGCCCGGGGGCCTACGAGCAGTACTTC.

This clone was picked up one time. This chain uses TRBV5-5 with TRBJ2-3; TRBD2 matches at 7 bases. Germline V gene sequence: CDR1 SGHKS, CDR2 YYEKEE (reference sequence). The J segment lost 0 bases and the V segment lost 4 bases, leaving 8 bases of the junction unmatched. This CDR3 has 16 residues. For the CDR3, the DNA is TGTGCCAGCAGCCTCCGGACTAGTTCTAGCACAGATACGCAGTATTTT. This codes for CASSLRTSSSTDTQYF.

Worth noting for this clone: Distinct nucleotide sequences in the sample also encode this CDR3. This sequence joins TRBV5-1 and TRBJ1-1; TRBD1 might be the D (6 bases). Germline CDR1 and CDR2: SGHRS and YFSETQ. The CDR3 extends over 14 amino acids. V was trimmed by 0 bases and J by 2 bases, leaving 8 bases between them. This chain's CDR3 is CASSLGQANTEAFF. The CDR3 DNA follows: TGCGCCAGCAGCTTGGGACAGGCAAACACTGAAGCTTTCTTT. The full variable domain, its missing parts supplied by reference TRBV5-1 and TRBJ1-1, is KAGVTQTPRYLIKTRGQQVTLSCSPISGHRSVSWYQQTPGQGLQFLFEYFSETQRNKGNFPGRFSGRQFSNSRSEMNVSTLELGDSALYLCASSLGQANTEAFFGQGTRLTVV.